These 5 T cell receptor beta chains came from one sample sequenced in a study of beta chain features in type 1 diabetes. Study findings and constraints: Shortening that was moderate but significant affected the TCRB CDR3s of Type 1 diabetes patients in all four CD4+ subsets.

The isolated RNA, all of it, was reverse transcribed, so expressed TCRB transcripts were what got sequenced. Data came from immunoSEQ multiplex PCR; TCRdb stores just in-frame clones and leaves some out. The profile shows a few hundred thousand clones, about 13% of them singletons. These receptors lack a known antigen. Sequencing used naive CD4+ T cells from blood. These receptors were obtained from a young woman with type 1 diabetes.

This chain links TRBV5-1 with TRBJ2-5, with a possible D match to TRBD2 (6 bases). Matching the DNA end better, TRBJ2-7 makes the J call doubtful. This CDR3 is built from 17 residues. Germline loops: CDR1 SGHRS, CDR2 YFSETQ. CDR3 region: CASSPAKVAVLTYEQYF. The DNA of the CDR3 is TGCGCCAGCAGCCCGGCTAAAGTAGCGGTCCTTACCTACGAGCAGTACTTC.

This clone was picked up a small number of times. The chain has TRBV5-1 and TRBJ2-2; a weak D match, TRBD1 (6 bases). CDR3 size: 16 residues. Germline CDR1 is SGHRS and CDR2 is YFSETQ. Trimming stripped 3 bases from V and 1 base from J, with 13 bases between. DNA for the CDR3: TGCGCCAGCAGCTCGGCCAGGGGCCTGAACACCGGGGAGCTGTTTTTT. Protein product: CASSSARGLNTGELFF.

This sequence joins TRBV9 and TRBJ2-5, with 8 bases matching TRBD2. The CDR3 contains 16 residues. V shed 0 bases and J 3 bases; nucleotides not matched to a gene: 7. Germline CDR1 is SGDLS and CDR2 is YYNGEE. CDR3 sequence reads: CASSVDPGRAEETQYF. In DNA, the CDR3 is TGTGCCAGCAGCGTAGATCCCGGGAGGGCAGAAGAGACCCAGTACTTC. Together with reference TRBV9 and TRBJ2-5, the CDR3 gives the full variable domain: DSGVTQTPKHLITATGQRVTLRCSPRSGDLSVYWYQQSLDQGLQFLIQYYNGEERAKGNILERFSAQQFPDLHSELNLSSLELGDSALYFCASSVDPGRAEETQYFGPGTRLLVL.

The chain is built from TRBV5-4 and TRBJ2-1, with TRBD1 matching over 9 bases. This CDR3 region has 14 residues. Trimming at V came to 5 bases and at J to 8 bases, leaving 8 bases not matched to a gene. In germline, CDR1 is SGHNT, CDR2 YYREEE (reference sequence). CDR3 sequence reads: CASRSGQGKDEQFF. In nucleotides, the CDR3 is TGTGCCAGCAGGAGTGGACAGGGGAAGGATGAGCAGTTCTTC.

This clone was detected once. V usage is TRBV4-3 and J usage is TRBJ1-4, with D hard to call. V was clipped by 0 bases and J by 8 bases, with 16 bases between them. The CDR3 runs 16 residues. Germline V CDR1 and CDR2: LGHNA, YSLEER. The CDR3 DNA reads TGCGCCAGCAGCCAAGATGGGAGTGTTATCCGGGAAAAACTGTTTTTT. Its translation: CASSQDGSVIREKLFF.